This paragraph reports one T cell receptor beta chain. The antigen remains unidentified. These data come from a study of shared clonotypes between healthy human individuals. Donors, healthy HIV-negative adults, lacked recent acute infections or vaccinations. Assay: immunoSEQ multiplex PCR; the TCRdb copy retains only in-frame clones and omits some. The sample includes approximately 2,300,000 clones, roughly 92% seen only once; the top ten take more than 0.35%. Study-level points and caveats: A handful of donors shared approximately 5% of their naive CD4 clonotypes.

In germline, CDR1 is MDHEN, CDR2 SYDVKM. V lost 2 bases and J 0 bases, leaving 11 bases between the germline ends. This CDR3 has 17 amino acids. This clonotype was obtained from a man between 18 and 35 years old in good health. Some clones in this sample may be carry-over from other donors' samples. The sample was naive CD4+ T cells from PBMCs. Subset of the sample: CD45RA+ positively selected. The J gene is TRBJ2-6, the V gene TRBV28, with D unclear. Written as DNA, the CDR3 is TGTGCCAGCAGTTTAAGTACTAAGCTCTCTGGGGCCAACGTCCTGACTTTC. It translates to CASSLSTKLSGANVLTF.